This TCR beta chain stems from a study of shared clonotypes between healthy human individuals. CD45RO-negative CD8 cells positively selected for CCR7 made up the naive population, which excluded terminally differentiated effector memory CD45RA+ cells. TCRdb's copy holds only in-frame clones and misses some; the assay was immunoSEQ multiplex PCR. The table lists about 1,900,000 clones, approximately 94% of them singletons. The CDR3 extends over 15 amino acids. V trimming: 5 bases; J trimming: 10 bases; junction bases outside the gene matches: 15. Germline V gene lookup returns CDR1 SEHNR and CDR2 FQNEAQ (reference sequence).

The TCR was taken from a man between 18 and 29 years old in good health. The rearrangement links TRBV7-9 to TRBJ1-2; 8 bases align to TRBD1. Sequenced: naive CD8+ T cells sorted from blood. The CDR3 coding sequence is TGTGCCAGCAGCCCCCGGGACAGGAGCGATATTGTCTACACCTTC. This gives the protein CASSPRDRSDIVYTF.